A selection of T cell receptor beta chains follows, all from one sample in a study of STAT5B mutations in CD4+ large granular lymphocyte leukemia. Generated by immunoSEQ multiplex PCR, the TCRdb table keeps only in-frame clones and is missing some. The repertoire consists of tens of thousands of clones, with 81% occurring once and the leading ten covering less than 0.35%. Sequenced input: CD4+ T cells from blood buffy coats. Receptors originate from a human donor in good health. CDR3s include the opening cysteine and the closing phenylalanine or tryptophan. A D gene is named only where the DNA matches it firmly. Expanded clones get a size class; other rows say once, few or many, or leave the size out.

d_call	clone_size	v_call	j_call	cdr3_aa	cdr3_nt
NA	few	TRBV9	TRBJ2-2	CASSVSPNTGELFF	TGTGCCAGCAGCGTTTCACCGAACACCGGGGAGCTGTTTTTT
NA	NA	TRBV19	TRBJ2-2	CASRGAAGELFF	TGTGCCAGTAGGGGGGCGGCCGGGGAGCTGTTTTTT
NA	NA	TRBV11-2	TRBJ2-2	CASSLLQNTGELFF	TGTGCCAGCAGCTTACTACAGAACACCGGGGAGCTGTTTTTT
TRBD1	NA	TRBV7-8	TRBJ1-5	CASSLARTGGAGNQPQHF	TGTGCCAGCAGCTTAGCGCGGACAGGGGGCGCGGGCAATCAGCCCCAGCATTTT
NA	NA	TRBV18	TRBJ2-5	CASSPPSRAQYF	TGTGCCAGCTCACCACCATCAAGGGCCCAGTACTTC
TRBD1	NA	TRBV7-9	TRBJ2-7	CASSLGQGSLGEQYF	TGTGCCAGCAGCTTAGGACAGGGAAGCTTGGGGGAGCAGTACTTC
TRBD2	NA	TRBV7-2	TRBJ2-1	CASSLGLAGTNEQFF	TGTGCCAGCAGCTTAGGCCTAGCGGGGACCAATGAGCAGTTCTTC
NA	NA	TRBV10-1	TRBJ2-5	CASSDYRAETQYF	TGCGCCAGCAGTGATTACAGGGCAGAGACCCAGTACTTC
NA	NA	TRBV29-1	TRBJ1-3	CSVRDYSGNTIYF	TGCAGCGTCCGGGACTATAGCGGAAACACCATATATTTT
NA	NA	TRBV6-4	TRBJ2-3	CASSEGGGGTDTQYF	TGTGCCAGCAGTGAGGGGGGCGGAGGCACAGATACGCAGTATTTT
NA	NA	TRBV15	TRBJ2-1	CATSRDLRFGPYNEQFF	TGTGCCACCAGCAGAGATCTAAGGTTCGGACCATACAATGAGCAGTTCTTC
TRBD1	few	TRBV29-1	TRBJ1-1	CSVARGAGGLNTEAFF	TGCAGCGTTGCGCGGGGAGCAGGGGGCCTGAACACTGAAGCTTTCTTT
NA	NA	TRBV5-1	TRBJ2-3	CASSSGGTFSTDTQYF	TGCGCCAGCAGCTCCGGTGGGACTTTTAGCACAGATACGCAGTATTTT
TRBD1	NA	TRBV7-3	TRBJ1-1	CASSSSGGTEAFF	TGTGCCAGCAGCTCCTCAGGGGGAACTGAAGCTTTCTTT
NA	NA	TRBV6-1	TRBJ1-4	CASSDEGYGEKLFF	TGTGCCAGCAGTGATGAGGGGTATGGTGAAAAACTGTTTTTT
NA	NA	TRBV11-3	TRBJ1-2	CASSLRLGNYGYTF	TGTGCCAGCAGCTTGAGGCTGGGCAACTATGGCTACACCTTC
NA	few	TRBV19	TRBJ1-5	CASSRDANQPQHF	TGTGCCAGTAGTAGAGACGCCAATCAGCCCCAGCATTTT
NA	NA	TRBV5-4	TRBJ1-1	CASSLGQKNTEAFF	TGTGCCAGCAGCTTGGGGCAGAAGAACACTGAAGCTTTCTTT
NA	NA	TRBV5-4	TRBJ2-2	CASSWKVQGSAGELFF	TGTGCCAGCAGCTGGAAAGTCCAGGGATCCGCCGGGGAGCTGTTTTTT
NA	NA	TRBV6-4	TRBJ2-3	CASSDSAGSSTDTQYF	TGTGCCAGCAGTGACTCCGCAGGGTCTAGCACAGATACGCAGTATTTT
TRBD2	few	TRBV5-1	TRBJ2-5	CASSFGTSAETQYF	TGCGCCAGCAGCTTCGGGACTAGCGCGGAGACCCAGTACTTC
TRBD2	NA	TRBV6-5	TRBJ2-1	CASSYLGVGGSNEQFF	TGTGCCAGCAGCTACCTGGGGGTGGGGGGGAGCAATGAGCAGTTCTTC
TRBD1	NA	TRBV2	TRBJ2-2	CASSGDSLGGELFF	TGTGCCAGCAGTGGGGACAGCCTCGGCGGGGAGCTGTTTTTT
TRBD1	NA	TRBV18	TRBJ1-1	CASSPTGSNTEAFF	TGTGCCAGCTCACCGACAGGGAGTAACACTGAAGCTTTCTTT
NA	NA	TRBV11-2	TRBJ2-5	CASSAFGGWETQYF	TGTGCCAGCAGCGCCTTCGGGGGTTGGGAGACCCAGTACTTC
NA	NA	TRBV6-6	TRBJ2-6	CASSYGVRQLTF	TGTGCCAGCAGTTACGGGGTGCGGCAGTTGACTTTC
NA	NA	TRBV20-1	TRBJ2-2	CSARNTGELFF	TGCAGTGCTAGGAACACCGGGGAGCTGTTTTTT
NA	once	TRBV14	TRBJ2-2	CASSHGYWTGELFF	TGTGCCAGCAGCCATGGTTACTGGACCGGGGAGCTGTTTTTT
NA	NA	TRBV7-6	TRBJ1-4	CASSLEAGARGELFF	TGTGCCAGCAGCTTAGAGGCAGGGGCAAGGGGGGAACTGTTTTTT
TRBD2	NA	TRBV6-5	TRBJ2-1	CASRISGSYEQFF	TGTGCCAGCAGGATTAGCGGGAGCTATGAGCAGTTCTTC
NA	NA	TRBV7-2	TRBJ1-4	CASGLSLYDQLFF	TGTGCCAGTGGTTTGTCATTGTATGATCAACTGTTTTTT
NA	once	TRBV5-1	TRBJ1-4	CASSSNPNEKLFF	TGCGCCAGCAGCTCGAACCCGAATGAAAAACTGTTTTTT
NA	NA	TRBV12-5	TRBJ2-4	CASGLGDIQYF	TGTGCTAGTGGTTTGGGTGACATTCAGTACTTC
TRBD2	once	TRBV5-3	TRBJ2-1	CARSLPTSPRALDNEQFF	TGTGCCAGAAGCTTGCCGACTAGCCCCCGAGCTCTCGACAATGAGCAGTTCTTC
NA	NA	TRBV27	TRBJ2-3	CASSSPRATQYF	TGTGCCAGCAGTTCTCCGAGGGCCACGCAGTATTTT
NA	NA	TRBV5-1	TRBJ2-3	CASSLGAPGEDTQYF	TGCGCCAGCAGCTTGGGGGCCCCAGGAGAGGACACGCAGTATTTT
NA	once	TRBV9	TRBJ2-3	CASSAGLDTQYF	TGTGCCAGCAGCGCCGGTCTAGATACGCAGTATTTT
TRBD2	NA	TRBV28	TRBJ2-1	CASTMGGALYNEQFF	TGTGCCAGCACCATGGGAGGGGCTCTCTACAATGAGCAGTTCTTC
TRBD2	NA	TRBV4-3	TRBJ2-3	CASSQGWGTSGITQYF	TGCGCCAGCAGCCAAGGATGGGGGACTAGCGGGATTACGCAGTATTTT
NA	NA	TRBV7-9	TRBJ2-1	CASSSLIPSEQFF	TGTGCCAGCAGCTCCCTGATCCCTAGTGAGCAGTTCTTC
TRBD1	NA	TRBV6-4	TRBJ1-6	CASSEEGASPLHF	TGTGCCAGCAGCGAAGAGGGGGCTTCACCCCTCCACTTT
TRBD1	NA	TRBV6-1	TRBJ1-2	CASNKDRRGYTF	TGTGCCAGCAATAAGGACAGGCGGGGCTACACCTTC
NA	once	TRBV5-6	TRBJ1-4	CASSLGSSGGEEKLFF	TGTGCCAGCAGCTTGGGGTCCTCGGGTGGGGAAGAAAAACTGTTTTTT
TRBD1	NA	TRBV28	TRBJ2-3	CASNVDRRLNTQYF	TGTGCCAGCAACGTGGACAGGCGACTGAATACGCAGTATTTT
NA	NA	TRBV7-2	TRBJ1-1	CASSLILAGEAFF	TGTGCCAGCAGCTTAATACTGGCGGGGGAAGCTTTCTTT
TRBD2	NA	TRBV29-1	TRBJ2-5	CSVEGGLAGGRKTQYF	TGCAGCGTTGAGGGGGGACTAGCGGGGGGTAGAAAGACCCAGTACTTC
TRBD1	few	TRBV29-1	TRBJ1-1	CSVSNRGMNTEAFF	TGCAGCGTCTCTAACAGGGGAATGAACACTGAAGCTTTCTTT
NA	NA	TRBV6-5	TRBJ2-1	CASSPPPGPMNEQFF	TGTGCCAGCAGTCCGCCTCCGGGACCAATGAATGAGCAGTTCTTC